This T cell receptor (beta chain) came from a study of blood T cell repertoires in COVID-19. Trimming took 8 bases from V and 4 from J; bases not matched to a gene: 8. The CDR3 extends over 14 amino acids. Germline CDR1 reads MNHEY; CDR2 reads SVGAGI. The method was immunoSEQ multiplex PCR; TCRdb's version includes in-frame clones alone and lacks a portion of them. The sample includes 120,000 to 150,000 clones, about 80% seen only once; the top ten take 1.5% to 2%. The sample comprised PBMCs or T cells enriched from blood (not recorded which). The sequence was collected from a woman under 30 who had been exposed to COVID-19. J is TRBJ1-3 and V is TRBV6-5; TRBD1 matches at 7 bases. The CDR3 is CASAYDRAGNTIYF. CDR3 nucleotide sequence: TGTGCCAGCGCTTACGACAGGGCAGGAAACACCATATATTTT.